The clone carrying this TCR beta chain has a single count. Antigen: not known. This sample is drawn from a study of cytomegalovirus exposure and HLA in healthy donors. Points from the study as a whole: Confirmation in vitro established that a few CMV-associated chains were specific for CMV antigens. Researchers counted over 150 TCR beta chains as cytomegalovirus-associated.

The data were produced by immunoSEQ multiplex PCR, yet TCRdb's version contains in-frame clones alone and is incomplete. The sample carries about 49,000 clones, around 94% recorded once. CDR1 and CDR2 (germline): SGDLS, YYNGEE. The CDR3 is 14 residues long. Trimming removed 0 bases at V and 10 bases at J, with 14 bases between. The chain is built from TRBV9 and TRBJ2-1, with D perhaps matching TRBD2 (6 bases). The TCR sequence derives from a woman aged 18-29 years in good health and CMV-seropositive. Sequenced input: PBMCs. The CDR3 DNA sequence: TGTGCCAGCAGCGTAGAGTCACTAGCAAGCGAGCAGTTCTTC. It specifies CASSVESLASEQFF. The complete variable domain, with remaining parts taken from reference TRBV9 and TRBJ2-1, reads DSGVTQTPKHLITATGQRVTLRCSPRSGDLSVYWYQQSLDQGLQFLIQYYNGEERAKGNILERFSAQQFPDLHSELNLSSLELGDSALYFCASSVESLASEQFFGPGTRLTVL.